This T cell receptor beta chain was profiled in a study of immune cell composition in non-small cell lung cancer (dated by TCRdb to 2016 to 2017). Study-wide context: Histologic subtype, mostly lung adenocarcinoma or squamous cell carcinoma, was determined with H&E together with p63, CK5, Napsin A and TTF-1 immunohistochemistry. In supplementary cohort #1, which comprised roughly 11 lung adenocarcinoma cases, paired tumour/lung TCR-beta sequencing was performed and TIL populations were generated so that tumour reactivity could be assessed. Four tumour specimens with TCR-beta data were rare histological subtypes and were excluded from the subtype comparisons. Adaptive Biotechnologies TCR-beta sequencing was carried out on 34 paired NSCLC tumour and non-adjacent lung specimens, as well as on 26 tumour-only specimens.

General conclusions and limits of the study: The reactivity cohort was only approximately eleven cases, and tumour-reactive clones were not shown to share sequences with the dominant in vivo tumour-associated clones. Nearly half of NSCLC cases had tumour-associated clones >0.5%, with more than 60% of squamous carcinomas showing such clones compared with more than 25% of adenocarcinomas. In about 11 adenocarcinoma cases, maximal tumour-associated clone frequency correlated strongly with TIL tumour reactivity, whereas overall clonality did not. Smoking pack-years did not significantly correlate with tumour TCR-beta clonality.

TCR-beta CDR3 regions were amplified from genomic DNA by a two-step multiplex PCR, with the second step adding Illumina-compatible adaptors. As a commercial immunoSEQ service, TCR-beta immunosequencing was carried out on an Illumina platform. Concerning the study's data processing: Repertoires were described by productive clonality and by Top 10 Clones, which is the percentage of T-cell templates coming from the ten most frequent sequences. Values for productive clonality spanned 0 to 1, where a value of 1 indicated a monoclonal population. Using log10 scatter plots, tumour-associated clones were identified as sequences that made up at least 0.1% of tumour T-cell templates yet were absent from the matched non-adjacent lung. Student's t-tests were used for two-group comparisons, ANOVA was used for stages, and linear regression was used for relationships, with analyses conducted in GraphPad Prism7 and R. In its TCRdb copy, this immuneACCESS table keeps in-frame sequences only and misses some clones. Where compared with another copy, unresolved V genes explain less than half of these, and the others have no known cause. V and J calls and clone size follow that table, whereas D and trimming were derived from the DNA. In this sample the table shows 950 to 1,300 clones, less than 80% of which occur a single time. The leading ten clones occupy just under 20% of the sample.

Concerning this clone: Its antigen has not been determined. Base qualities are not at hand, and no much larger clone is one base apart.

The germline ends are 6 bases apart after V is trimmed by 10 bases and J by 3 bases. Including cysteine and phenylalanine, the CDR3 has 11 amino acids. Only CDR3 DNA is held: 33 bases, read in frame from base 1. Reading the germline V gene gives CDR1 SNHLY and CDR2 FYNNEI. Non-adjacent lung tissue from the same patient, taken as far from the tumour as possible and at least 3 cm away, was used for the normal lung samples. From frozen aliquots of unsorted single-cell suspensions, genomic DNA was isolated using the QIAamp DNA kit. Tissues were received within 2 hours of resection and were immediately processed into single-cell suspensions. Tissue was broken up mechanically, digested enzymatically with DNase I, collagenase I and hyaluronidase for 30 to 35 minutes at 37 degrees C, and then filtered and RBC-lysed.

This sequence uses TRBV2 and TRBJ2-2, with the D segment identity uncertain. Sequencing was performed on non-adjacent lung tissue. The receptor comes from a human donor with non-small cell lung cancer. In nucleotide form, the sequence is TGTGCCACCCAGGACACCGGGGAGCTGTTTTTT. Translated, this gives CATQDTGELFF.